This entry lists 16 T cell receptor beta chains sequenced from one sample in a study of blood T cell repertoires in COVID-19. Produced via immunoSEQ multiplex PCR; TCRdb's table is partial and in-frame only. The sample has over 200,000 clones, 88% seen once; the top ten hold about 3.5%. Sequencing input: PBMCs or T cells enriched from blood (not recorded which). These receptors all come from a woman in her 30s who had been exposed to COVID-19.

The rearrangement links TRBV27 to TRBJ2-1, with D perhaps matching TRBD1 (5 bases). The CDR3 loop spans 14 amino acids. V was trimmed by 7 bases and J by 5 bases, leaving 15 bases between them. Germline lookup yields CDR1 MNHEY and CDR2 SMNVEV (reference sequence). CDR3 DNA: TGTGCCAGCACCTACGACAGCCGGAACAATGAGCAGTTCTTC. Translated, it gives CASTYDSRNNEQFF.

This clone was seen only a few times. The J gene is TRBJ1-1, the V gene TRBV10-3, with D unresolved. Germline CDR1 is ENHRY and CDR2 is SYGVKD. The CDR3 runs 12 residues. Trimming pared 1 base from V and 5 bases from J, leaving 5 bases between. CDR3 nucleotides: TGTGCCATCAGTGAGTACCAGACTGAAGCTTTCTTT. This encodes CAISEYQTEAFF.

This CDR3 is CASSADRTTGELFF. CDR3 bases: TGTGCCAGTAGTGCGGACAGGACTACCGGGGAGCTGTTTTTT. The V and J genes are TRBV19 and TRBJ2-2; 7 nucleotides line up with TRBD1. Germline V gene sequence: CDR1 LNHDA, CDR2 SQIVND (reference sequence). The V and J ends lost 5 bases and 5 bases, in that order; junction bases with no gene match: 5. The CDR3 covers 14 residues.

The V call is TRBV6-5, the J call TRBJ1-1, with 7 bases lining up with TRBD1. With V trimmed by 4 bases and J by 2 bases, 7 bases remained unmatched. Germline CDR1 and CDR2: MNHEY and SVGAGI. CDR3 length equals 15 residues. DNA of the CDR3: TGTGCCAGCAGTTCCCTGGGACAGACAAACACTGAAGCTTTCTTT. This gives the protein CASSSLGQTNTEAFF.

This clone appeared a single time. The rearrangement links TRBV5-1 to TRBJ1-4; D is ambiguous. This CDR3 has 14 residues. Trimming removed 4 bases at V and 4 bases at J, with 11 bases between. The V gene's germline CDR1 is SGHRS and CDR2 YFSETQ. The CDR3 spells CASSLPGFNEKLFF. The DNA for the CDR3 is TGCGCCAGCAGCCTACCAGGCTTTAATGAAAAACTGTTTTTT.

The V gene is TRBV28, the J gene TRBJ1-1; D is ambiguous. Germline V gene sequence: CDR1 MDHEN, CDR2 SYDVKM. The germline V and J ends were trimmed by 6 bases and 6 bases, with 8 bases remaining between them. The CDR3 is 11 residues long. The CDR3 DNA sequence: TGTGCCAGCAGCATCGCAGCTGAAGCTTTCTTT. Translation: CASSIAAEAFF. Supplemented by reference TRBV28 and TRBJ1-1, the full variable domain reads DVKVTQSSRYLVKRTGEKVFLECVQDMDHENMFWYRQDPGLGLRLIYFSYDVKMKEKGDIPEGYSVSREKKERFSLILESASTNQTSMYLCASSIAAEAFFGQGTRLTVV.

The chain recombines TRBV5-1 with TRBJ1-1, with 10 bases identical to TRBD1. Germline V gene sequence: CDR1 SGHRS, CDR2 YFSETQ. The CDR3 is 15 amino acids. Trimming removed 4 bases from V and 1 base from J; junction bases left unmatched: 4. The CDR3 nucleotides are TGCGCCAGCAGCGCCGGACAGGGGGGGAACACTGAAGCTTTCTTT. It translates to CASSAGQGGNTEAFF.

This chain links TRBV28 with TRBJ1-2, with D possibly matching TRBD1 (5 bases). This CDR3 is built from 12 residues. V was pared by 8 bases and J by 4 bases, with 11 bases between. Germline V gene lookup returns CDR1 MDHEN and CDR2 SYDVKM. In DNA, the CDR3 is TGTGCCAGCGGCCCGGGGGGCTATGGCTACACCTTC. Residues: CASGPGGYGYTF.

The chain joins TRBV28 to TRBJ2-1; 9 positions match TRBD1. The CDR3 has 15 amino acids. Germline V gene lookup returns CDR1 MDHEN and CDR2 SYDVKM. After removal of 5 bases from V and 9 bases from J, the junction contained 11 bases not matched to a gene. The DNA of the CDR3 is TGTGCCAGCAGTCTACTGGGACAGGGAAAAAGTGAGCAGTTCTTC. This translates into CASSLLGQGKSEQFF.

Of note for this clone: Other DNA sequences in the sample encode the same CDR3. The rearrangement uses TRBV19 and TRBJ2-7; D perhaps matches TRBD2 (5 bases). The ends were cut back, 4 bases at V and 2 bases at J, with 6 bases in the middle. The CDR3 is 12 residues long. The germline V gene has CDR1 LNHDA and CDR2 SQIVND (reference sequence). CDR3 DNA sequence: TGTGCCAGTAGTAGCGGGCCCTACGAGCAGTACTTC. Its translation is CASSSGPYEQYF.

This clone was observed at least ten times. This sequence joins TRBV19 and TRBJ2-2; a weak D match, TRBD1 (5 bases). The V gene's germline CDR1 is LNHDA and CDR2 SQIVND (reference sequence). The CDR3 spans 16 residues. Trimming removed 9 bases at V and 2 bases at J, with 19 bases between. In nucleotides, the CDR3 is TGTGCCAGCGGTAGGACATTCCCCGATAACACCGGGGAGCTGTTTTTT. Protein sequence: CASGRTFPDNTGELFF.

CDR3 in amino acids: CSASLAVQGMDEQFF. The CDR3 DNA reads as TGCAGTGCTAGTTTGGCGGTACAGGGGATGGATGAGCAGTTCTTC. This rearrangement joins TRBV20-1 to TRBJ2-1; 7 positions agree with TRBD1. From germline, CDR1 is DFQATT and CDR2 SNEGSKA (reference sequence). This CDR3 comprises 15 residues. Trimming removed 3 bases from V and 8 bases from J; junction bases left unmatched: 13.

The rearrangement links TRBV14 to TRBJ1-6, with D hard to call. Germline CDR1 reads SGHDN; CDR2 reads FVKESK. With 0 bases removed from V and 7 bases from J, the gap between germline ends came to 10 bases. The CDR3 loop spans 15 amino acids. The CDR3 DNA follows: TGTGCCAGCAGCCAAGATAGACTGCCAAATTCACCCCTCCACTTT. Amino acids: CASSQDRLPNSPLHF.

V gene TRBV2 combines with J gene TRBJ2-4; 9 positions match TRBD1. The V gene's germline CDR1 is SNHLY and CDR2 FYNNEI. With V trimmed by 6 bases and J by 0 bases, 6 bases remained unmatched. This CDR3 has 16 amino acids. CDR3 sequence reads: CASSEQGAPAKNIQYF. CDR3 bases: TGTGCCAGCAGCGAACAGGGGGCCCCAGCCAAAAACATTCAGTACTTC.

Only one count was recorded for this clone. The chain combines TRBV5-1 with TRBJ1-2; the D is unclear. Germline V lookup: CDR1 SGHRS, CDR2 YFSETQ. The V end was cut by 0 bases, the J end by 2 bases, with 14 bases between. The length of the CDR3 is 16 residues. CDR3 in amino acids: CASSLGVTQSNYGYTF. In nucleotides, the CDR3 is TGCGCCAGCAGCTTGGGGGTTACACAGAGCAACTATGGCTACACCTTC.

This sequence joins TRBV6-1 and TRBJ2-7; 7 bases line up with TRBD1. Per germline, CDR1 MNHNS and CDR2 SASEGT. V was clipped by 2 bases and J by 2 bases; unmatched bases: 9. This CDR3 comprises 16 residues. In nucleotides, the CDR3 is TGTGCCAGCAGTGAATTGGTCAGGGGGTTCCCCTACGAGCAGTACTTC. This codes for CASSELVRGFPYEQYF.